One and the same sample provided the 9 T cell receptor beta chains below, sequenced in a study of cytomegalovirus exposure and HLA in healthy donors. PCR amplification relied on 60 Vbeta primers (plus 13 Jbeta primers). Some clones are missing from TCRdb's copy, which holds only in-frame ones; the method was immunoSEQ multiplex PCR. Of 100,000 to 150,000 clones in the sample, 70% to 80% were seen once. The sequenced sample consisted of PBMCs. The receptors were sampled from a female donor in good health and CMV-seronegative.

This sequence joins TRBV10-3 and TRBJ1-1; a weak D match, TRBD1 (6 bases). Germline V lookup: CDR1 ENHRY, CDR2 SYGVKD. The germline V and J ends were trimmed by 0 bases and 5 bases, with 10 bases remaining between them. There are 14 residues in the CDR3. CDR3 loop: CAISESIRGTEAFF. The CDR3, as DNA: TGTGCCATCAGTGAGTCGATTAGGGGGACTGAAGCTTTCTTT.

This rearrangement joins TRBV10-3 to TRBJ2-3; 11 bases line up with TRBD2. V was pared by 6 bases and J by 5 bases, with 7 bases of the junction left unmatched. From germline, CDR1 is ENHRY and CDR2 SYGVKD. The CDR3 contains 15 residues. DNA of the CDR3: TGTGCCATCAGGCAGACTAGCGGGAAAAGAGATACGCAGTATTTT. Encoded protein: CAIRQTSGKRDTQYF.

The CDR3 nucleotides are TGTGCCAGCACCTCCCAGGGGCCCGAAGGCTACACCTTC. This encodes CASTSQGPEGYTF. The V and J genes are TRBV11-2 and TRBJ1-2; D is perhaps TRBD1 (6 bases). V dropped 7 bases and J dropped 8 bases, with 17 bases sitting between them. Germline V gene data show CDR1 as SGHAT and CDR2 as FQNNGV. The CDR3 sequence is 13 residues long. Together with reference TRBV11-2 and TRBJ1-2, the CDR3 gives the full variable domain: EAGVAQSPRYKIIEKRQSVAFWCNPISGHATLYWYQQILGQGPKLLIQFQNNGVVDDSQLPKDRFSAERLKGVDSTLKIQPAKLEDSAVYLCASTSQGPEGYTFGSGTRLTVV.

This clone showed up just a few times. The chain employs TRBV10-3 and TRBJ2-7, with TRBD1 as a possible D gene (5 bases). The CDR3 covers 14 residues. Trimming left V 3 bases short and J 2 bases short, with 11 bases between. Per germline, CDR1 ENHRY and CDR2 SYGVKD. DNA for the CDR3: TGTGCCATCAGTGACAATCAGGGCGCCTACGAGCAGTACTTC. Translating it yields CAISDNQGAYEQYF.

This clone was observed a few times. In the same sample, other DNA sequences code for this CDR3. The chain uses TRBV15 and TRBJ2-5; D unclear. The CDR3 loop spans 14 amino acids. V was clipped by 0 bases and J by 2 bases, with 7 bases between them. CDR1 and CDR2 (germline): LNHNV, YYDKDF (reference sequence). For the CDR3, the DNA is TGTGCCACCAGCAGAGATCGAGGACAAGAGACCCAGTACTTC. This codes for CATSRDRGQETQYF.

The chain combines TRBV5-1 with TRBJ1-2; D gene unclear. The CDR3 sequence is 15 residues long. CDR1 is SGHRS, CDR2 YFSETQ, per germline. V was cut by 4 bases and J by 3 bases, with 16 bases left in between. CDR3 coding DNA: TGCGCCAGCAGCATAGGAGGCACAGACGACTATGGCTACACCTTC. Translated, it gives CASSIGGTDDYGYTF. Full variable domain (rest looked up from reference TRBV5-1 and TRBJ1-2): KAGVTQTPRYLIKTRGQQVTLSCSPISGHRSVSWYQQTPGQGLQFLFEYFSETQRNKGNFPGRFSGRQFSNSRSEMNVSTLELGDSALYLCASSIGGTDDYGYTFGSGTRLTVV.

In its sample, this clone was seen many times. V usage is TRBV7-8 and J usage is TRBJ1-3; a weak D match, TRBD1 (6 bases). Germline lookup yields CDR1 SGHVS and CDR2 FQNEAQ. Between the trimmed V and J ends, which lost 3 bases and 4 bases, there was a span of 10 bases. The CDR3 runs to 14 residues. The CDR3 DNA reads as TGTGCCAGCAGCTTGCGGGGGGCGGGAAACACCATATATTTT. This sequence encodes CASSLRGAGNTIYF.

V is TRBV4-2 and J is TRBJ1-1, with TRBD1 identical over 10 bases. The J segment lost 10 bases and the V segment lost 5 bases, leaving 19 bases of the junction unmatched. CDR3 length: 17 residues. Germline V gives CDR1 LGHNA, CDR2 YNFKEQ. The CDR3 bases are TGTGCCAGCAGCAGTCGGGCCGTGTGGACAGGGGGATGGGGAGCTTTCTTT. Its translation: CASSSRAVWTGGWGAFF.

The rearrangement joins TRBV15 to TRBJ2-7, with 9 nucleotides matching TRBD2. Germline assignment: CDR1 LNHNV and CDR2 YYDKDF (reference sequence). The length of the CDR3 is 11 residues. V gave up 11 bases and J gave up 4 bases; unmatched junction bases: 3. The CDR3 spells CAVAGEYEQYF. The CDR3 bases are TGTGCCGTAGCGGGAGAGTACGAGCAGTACTTC.